These 25 T cell receptor beta chains share one sample of origin, sequenced in a study of identical twins. TCRdb reprocessed the 5' RACE reads with MiXCR, giving one entry per CDR3 protein. The profile shows hundreds of thousands of distinct CDR3 sequences, approximately 7% of them singletons. These records were also assigned to another study, of yellow fever vaccine responses in identical twins.

Material for sequencing was memory (CD45RO+) T cells sorted from blood. The receptor set was obtained from a woman between 18 and 29 years old in good health.

Points on this clonotype: One junction end does not reproduce the germline sequence, and a read error may be involved. V usage is TRBV5-5 and J usage is TRBJ2-2, with D possibly matching TRBD1 (6 bases). The CDR3 covers 15 residues. Germline loops: CDR1 SGHKS, CDR2 YYEKEE (reference sequence). CDR3 sequence reads: CASSIGTRNTGELFF. CDR3 sequence (DNA): TGTGCCAGCTCTATCGGGACACGAAATACCGGGGAGTTGTTTTTT.

The chain uses TRBV5-5 and TRBJ1-6; D call uncertain. The CDR3 totals 14 residues. Trimming stripped 0 bases from V and 10 bases from J, with 11 bases between. Germline CDR1 SGHKS, CDR2 YYEKEE (reference sequence). The CDR3 DNA reads TGTGCCAGCAGCTTGGGGCCGGAAAAGTCACCCCTCCACTTT. Its translation: CASSLGPEKSPLHF.

This clonotype was counted many times. The genes are TRBV20-1 and TRBJ2-1, with TRBD2 matching over 10 bases. Losses at the gene ends were 3 bases for V and 0 bases for J; bases not matched to a gene: 5. The CDR3 is 16 residues long. Germline values: CDR1 DFQATT, CDR2 SNEGSKA (reference sequence). The CDR3 region is CSASLAGVISYNEQFF. The CDR3 DNA reads TGCAGTGCTAGTCTAGCGGGGGTGATCTCCTACAATGAGCAGTTCTTC.

This clonotype was counted at least ten times. J is TRBJ2-7 and V is TRBV2; D remains ambiguous. CDR1 SNHLY and CDR2 FYNNEI come from the germline V gene. V lost 4 bases to trimming and J lost 3 bases, with 7 bases between them. The CDR3 is made up of 12 amino acids. The DNA of the CDR3 is TGTGCCAGCAGTGCGGTAGACTACGAGCAGTACGTC. The encoded protein is CASSAVDYEQYV.

In its sample, this clonotype was seen many times. The chain couples TRBV3-1 to TRBJ1-2; 7 nucleotides match TRBD1. The CDR3 covers 14 residues. Germline V CDR1 and CDR2: LGHDT, YNNKEL (reference sequence). Trimming took 4 bases from V and 8 from J; bases not matched to a gene: 10. Written as DNA, the CDR3 is TGTGCCAGCAGCCCGGGACAGTCAATTGGGGGCTACACCTTC. Its translation is CASSPGQSIGGYTF.

The sample holds many counts of this clonotype. This chain joins TRBV18 and TRBJ1-6; D call uncertain. This CDR3 comprises 18 residues. The germline gives CDR1 KGHSH, CDR2 LQKENI. The V and J ends lost 3 bases and 3 bases respectively, with 18 bases between them. CDR3 sequence reads: CASSPSTNTLRYNSPLHF. The CDR3 DNA reads TGTGCCAGCTCACCCTCCACGAACACCCTACGCTATAATTCACCCCTCCACTTT.

This clonotype was seen ten or more times. The chain couples TRBV4-1 to TRBJ2-7, with a tentative D call TRBD2 (5 bases). This CDR3 has 15 residues. Trimming took 2 bases from V and 3 from J, leaving 14 bases between them. CDR1 and CDR2 (germline): MGHRA, YSYEKL. The CDR3 sequence: CASSQFEGSGYEQYV. The CDR3 nucleotides are TGCGCCAGCAGCCAATTTGAGGGATCGGGCTACGAGCAGTACGTC.

The V call is TRBV11-2, the J call TRBJ2-7; TRBD2 is a possible D gene (5 bases). The CDR3 is made up of 13 amino acids. Trimming took off 2 bases at V and 2 bases at J, with 7 bases between the two ends. Looked up from germline, CDR1 is SGHAT and CDR2 is FQNNGV. The DNA for the CDR3 is TGTGCCAGCAGCTTACCCGGGACCTACGAGCAGTACTTC. It encodes CASSLPGTYEQYF.

This clonotype was counted only a few times. The chain couples TRBV18 to TRBJ1-1; tentative D call: TRBD1 (6 bases). Germline CDR1 KGHSH, CDR2 LQKENI. The CDR3 extends over 14 amino acids. V lost 6 bases to trimming and J lost 0 bases, with 11 bases between them. The CDR3 loop is CASSHGQMNTEAFF. CDR3 nucleotide sequence: TGTGCCAGCTCGCATGGACAGATGAACACTGAAGCTTTCTTT.

This clonotype was counted at least ten times. This chain links TRBV5-1 with TRBJ1-4; TRBD1 might be the D (5 bases). V was shortened by 0 bases and J by 6 bases, with 12 bases between the two germline ends. Germline CDR1 and CDR2: SGHRS and YFSETQ. CDR3 size: 15 residues. CDR3: CASSLAGQGYEKLFF. DNA for the CDR3: TGCGCCAGCAGCTTGGCGGGCCAGGGCTATGAAAAACTGTTTTTT.

This clonotype was observed a few times. V usage is TRBV5-1 and J usage is TRBJ2-7, with a tentative D call TRBD1 (5 bases). Trimming took 9 bases from V and 0 from J, leaving 16 bases between them. The CDR3 is 14 amino acids. Per the germline V gene, CDR1 is SGHRS and CDR2 is YFSETQ. CDR3 sequence: CAKRGLRSSYEQYF. CDR3 coding DNA: TGCGCCAAAAGGGGATTAAGGAGCTCCTACGAGCAGTACTTC.

The chain carries TRBV11-2 and TRBJ2-3; D may be TRBD2 (7 bases). Germline V gene lookup returns CDR1 SGHAT and CDR2 FQNNGV. Between the trimmed V and J ends, which lost 4 bases and 2 bases, there was a span of 19 bases. The CDR3 has 17 amino acids. In DNA form, the CDR3 reads TGTGCCAGCAGCTACCTTCGAGGGGGGGTCTACACAGATACGCAGTATTTT. Amino acid sequence: CASSYLRGGVYTDTQYF.

J is TRBJ1-1 and V is TRBV6-5; 7 bases fit TRBD1. Germline values: CDR1 MNHEY, CDR2 SVGAGI. The junction had 11 bases not matched to a gene; V was cut back by 4 bases and J by 6 bases. The length of the CDR3 is 15 residues. The CDR3 DNA follows: TGTGCCAGCAGTTCCTCCGACAGGGCCGGCTCTGAAGCTTTCTTT. Protein: CASSSSDRAGSEAFF.

This rearrangement joins TRBV7-7 to TRBJ2-5; D not certain. V gave up 5 bases and J gave up 5 bases, with 12 bases separating them. Germline V lookup: CDR1 SSHAT, CDR2 FNYEAQ (reference sequence). This CDR3 has 13 amino acids. CDR3 loop: CASSASGLETQYF. The CDR3 DNA reads as TGTGCCAGCAGCGCCTCCGGCTTGGAGACCCAGTACTTC.

CDR3 coding DNA: TGTGCCAGCCGCGACAGGGGCGATCAGCCCCAGCATTTT. Amino acids: CASRDRGDQPQHF. The V call is TRBV12-3 or TRBV12-4, the J call TRBJ1-5; TRBD1 matches at 8 bases. J gave up 5 bases and V 8 bases, and 5 bases lay outside the gene matches. The CDR3 is 13 amino acids.

The chain's CDR3 is CASSGEVGSYNEQFF. Here the CDR3 DNA reads TGTGCCAGCAGTGGAGAGGTGGGCTCCTACAATGAGCAGTTCTTC. J is TRBJ2-1 and V is TRBV6-1; D not resolved. The V end lost 4 bases, the J end lost 0 bases, and 10 bases lay between the germline ends. This CDR3 comprises 15 residues. Germline CDR1 is MNHNS and CDR2 is SASEGT.

This clonotype was recorded a few times. The chain has TRBV27 and TRBJ2-3, with 15 bases lining up with TRBD2. With V trimmed by 6 bases and J by 2 bases, 6 bases remained unmatched. CDR3 length: 17 residues. CDR1 and CDR2 (germline): MNHEY, SMNVEV (reference sequence). CDR3 residues: CASRGLAGGGVTDTQYF. The CDR3, as DNA: TGTGCCAGCAGGGGACTAGCGGGAGGTGGGGTCACAGATACGCAGTATTTT.

This sequence joins TRBV5-1 and TRBJ2-4; D is possibly TRBD1 (7 bases). V was shortened by 5 bases and J by 1 base, with 13 bases between the two germline ends. This CDR3 has 15 residues. CDR1 is SGHRS and CDR2 is YFSETQ in the germline V gene. CDR3 sequence: CASREEGAAKNIQYF. The DNA for the CDR3 is TGCGCCAGCAGAGAGGAGGGGGCGGCCAAAAACATTCAGTACTTC.

This clonotype was observed a handful of times. V usage is TRBV12-3 or TRBV12-4 and J usage is TRBJ1-4; maybe TRBD1 (6 bases). The CDR3 is made up of 16 amino acids. The V gene lost 6 bases and the J gene lost 0 bases, with 14 bases spanning the gap. The CDR3 reads CASRRTVATTNEKLFF. For the CDR3, the DNA is TGTGCCAGCAGGAGGACAGTCGCGACAACTAATGAAAAACTGTTTTTT.

V gene TRBV28 combines with J gene TRBJ2-5; D unresolved. The CDR3 is made up of 13 amino acids. With 5 bases removed from V and 4 bases from J, the gap between germline ends came to 11 bases. Germline V gene data show CDR1 as MDHEN and CDR2 as SYDVKM. The CDR3 protein is CASSRNTPETQYF. Written as DNA, the CDR3 is TGTGCCAGCAGTCGGAATACTCCAGAGACCCAGTACTTC.

V gene TRBV2 combines with J gene TRBJ2-5; D remains unclear. V was shortened by 8 bases and J by 3 bases, with 10 bases between the two germline ends. Per the germline V gene, CDR1 is SNHLY and CDR2 is FYNNEI. This CDR3 comprises 12 residues. DNA of the CDR3: TGTGCCAGCCGTGGACCCAAAGAGACCCAGTACTTC. Translating gives CASRGPKETQYF.

The chain employs TRBV11-2 and TRBJ2-1, with 13 bases identical to TRBD2. The CDR3 runs 20 residues. Germline V CDR1 and CDR2: SGHAT, FQNNGV. The V segment lost 6 bases and the J segment 0 bases; nucleotides outside the gene matches: 14. The CDR3 nucleotides are TGTGCCAGCAGTTACCCCGGGACTAGCGGGACTTATAGCTCCTACAATGAGCAGTTCTTC. Its translation: CASSYPGTSGTYSSYNEQFF. Supplemented by reference TRBV11-2 and TRBJ2-1, the full variable domain reads EAGVAQSPRYKIIEKRQSVAFWCNPISGHATLYWYQQILGQGPKLLIQFQNNGVVDDSQLPKDRFSAERLKGVDSTLKIQPAKLEDSAVYLCASSYPGTSGTYSSYNEQFFGPGTRLTVL.

This clonotype was detected a few times. The V gene is TRBV3-1, the J gene TRBJ1-6; D gene uncertain. This CDR3 has 15 residues. Trimming pared 0 bases from V and 5 bases from J, leaving 8 bases between. CDR1 is LGHDT, CDR2 YNNKEL, per germline (reference sequence). DNA of the CDR3: TGTGCCAGCAGCCAAGATAGTCGGGATAATTCACCCCTCCACTTT. It encodes CASSQDSRDNSPLHF.

This clonotype was counted a few times. This rearrangement joins TRBV27 to TRBJ1-1; 8 nucleotides match TRBD1. Per the germline V gene, CDR1 is MNHEY and CDR2 is SMNVEV (reference sequence). The CDR3 is 15 residues long. J lost 0 bases, V lost 5 bases, and 5 bases had no gene match. The CDR3 region has the DNA TGTGCCAGCAGTCCCAACAGGGGGATGAACACTGAAGCTTTCTTT. Its translation is CASSPNRGMNTEAFF.

This clonotype was counted only a few times. The rearrangement links TRBV20-1 to TRBJ2-3; 11 bases match TRBD2. Germline CDR1 is DFQATT and CDR2 is SNEGSKA (reference sequence). J was trimmed by 0 bases and V by 1 base; bases with no gene match: 15. The CDR3 is made up of 20 amino acids. The CDR3 bases are TGCAGTGCTAGAGGTTATCCGACTAGCGGGGAGATCCCTAGCACAGATACGCAGTATTTT. As protein: CSARGYPTSGEIPSTDTQYF.